One sample yielded the 26 T cell receptor beta chains listed below, sequenced in a study of T cells in Graves' hyperthyroidism and ophthalmopathy. TCR beta CDR3 regions were amplified from RNA. Initially, a first-round RT-PCR of the TCR CDR3 employed the HTBI primer set. Each CDR3 protein is one row after TCRdb ran MiXCR on the multiplex PCR reads. Among 480,000 or so distinct CDR3 sequences listed, roughly an eighth were seen once. The sample taken for sequencing was blood. These receptor sequences come from a woman under 30 with Graves' hyperthyroidism.

This clonotype showed up many times. The chain uses TRBV14 and TRBJ2-7, with 10 bases aligning to TRBD1. CDR1 and CDR2 from the germline V gene are SGHDN and FVKESK. CDR3 length: 15 residues. The V gene end was trimmed by 1 base and the J gene end by 0 bases; junction bases not matched to a gene: 0. This chain's CDR3 is CASSQGQGASYEQYF. The DNA for the CDR3 is TGTGCCAGCAGCCAAGGACAGGGGGCCTCCTACGAGCAGTACTTC.

This clonotype showed up just a few times. This chain uses TRBV18 with TRBJ1-5; 9 bases line up with TRBD1. J gave up 7 bases and V 3 bases, and 7 bases lay outside the gene matches. Germline CDR1 is KGHSH and CDR2 is LQKENI. The CDR3 runs 15 residues. Here the CDR3 DNA reads TGTGCCAGCTCACCGGGACAGGGAGGGTGGCAGCCCCAGCATTTT. This sequence encodes CASSPGQGGWQPQHF.

In this sample, this clonotype turned up many times. The V gene is TRBV11-3, the J gene TRBJ1-1; a possible D gene is TRBD1 (6 bases). Deletions cut 5 bases from V and 2 bases from J, with 12 bases between. The CDR3 runs to 14 residues. Germline values: CDR1 SGHNT, CDR2 YENEEA. CDR3 DNA sequence: TGTGCCAGCAGCCCGGGGACATACAACACTGAAGCTTTCTTT. This codes for CASSPGTYNTEAFF.

The sample holds many counts of this clonotype. The chain recombines TRBV29-1 with TRBJ1-2, with 8 bases matching TRBD1. V shed 7 bases and J 6 bases; nucleotides not matched to a gene: 7. CDR1 and CDR2 from the germline V gene are SQVTM and ANQGSEA. The CDR3 runs 12 residues. The CDR3 here is CSGVQGVHGYTF. In DNA, the CDR3 is TGCAGCGGGGTACAGGGGGTCCATGGCTACACCTTC.

This clonotype has more than one count but fewer than ten. This CDR3 is CASSPNSGTFSSTGELFF. The DNA of the CDR3 is TGTGCCAGCTCACCAAATTCCGGGACTTTCAGTTCCACCGGGGAGCTGTTTTTT. This chain links TRBV18 with TRBJ2-2; possibly TRBD2 for D (6 bases). The CDR3 runs to 18 residues. V lost 2 bases, J lost 4 bases, and 20 bases lay in between. From germline, CDR1 is KGHSH and CDR2 LQKENI.

As regards this clonotype: A much larger clone lies a single base off, so this may be a read error. The chain couples TRBV24-1 to TRBJ1-1, with D tentatively TRBD1 (6 bases). Trimming left V 10 bases short and J 5 bases short, with 16 bases between. The CDR3 length is 13 residues. Germline CDR1 and CDR2: KGHDR and SFDVKD. The CDR3 DNA reads as TGTGCCACGGTTGGCAGGGGCGGGACTGAAGCTTTCTTT. Protein sequence: CATVGRGGTEAFF.

The chain combines TRBV19 with TRBJ2-4; TRBD1 matches 9 bases. Germline trimming cut 6 bases from V and 8 bases from J; bases unmatched to any gene: 8. The CDR3 sequence is 14 residues long. The germline V gene encodes CDR1 LNHDA and CDR2 SQIVND (reference sequence). CDR3 loop: CASSPPGQGDIQYF. CDR3 DNA: TGTGCCAGTAGCCCTCCGGGACAGGGAGACATTCAGTACTTC.

This clonotype was counted ten times or more. The V gene is TRBV7-9, the J gene TRBJ2-3; possibly TRBD2 for D (5 bases). V dropped 5 bases and J dropped 2 bases, with 23 bases sitting between them. Germline CDR1 reads SEHNR; CDR2 reads FQNEAQ (reference sequence). The CDR3 contains 18 residues. The CDR3 spells CASSHLGSIGTVTDTQYF. CDR3 nucleotide sequence: TGTGCCAGCAGCCACCTGGGGAGTATTGGTACCGTCACAGATACGCAGTATTTT.

This chain uses TRBV20-1 with TRBJ2-1, with 8 bases fitting TRBD2. The V segment lost 4 bases and the J segment 4 bases; nucleotides outside the gene matches: 12. This CDR3 comprises 16 residues. Germline V gene data show CDR1 as DFQATT and CDR2 as SNEGSKA (reference sequence). CDR3 residues: CSATKGGGRLYNEQFF. CDR3 sequence (DNA): TGCAGTGCTACCAAGGGCGGCGGGAGGTTATACAATGAGCAGTTCTTC.

This clonotype was seen more than once but under ten times. The chain joins TRBV4-2 to TRBJ2-2; a possible D gene is TRBD1 (5 bases). CDR3 size: 16 residues. Trimming shortened V by 0 bases and J by 1 base, and 9 bases separated the two germline ends. CDR1 and CDR2 from the germline V gene are LGHNA and YNFKEQ. The CDR3 here is CASSQEQAGNTGELFF. The CDR3 DNA sequence: TGTGCCAGCAGCCAAGAACAGGCAGGGAACACCGGGGAGCTGTTTTTT.

Many counts were recorded for this clonotype. V usage is TRBV12-3 or TRBV12-4 and J usage is TRBJ1-2, with 7 bases that match TRBD1. The V segment lost 5 bases and the J segment 4 bases; nucleotides outside the gene matches: 4. The CDR3 runs 13 residues. CDR3 nucleotides: TGTGCCAGCAGTACGGGACAGTTCTATGGCTACACCTTC. Translated, it gives CASSTGQFYGYTF.

This clonotype was counted many times. The chain's CDR3 is CASSLVGGLNTEAFF. The DNA for the CDR3 is TGCGCCAGCAGCTTGGTTGGGGGGTTGAACACTGAAGCTTTCTTT. The rearrangement uses TRBV5-1 and TRBJ1-1; perhaps TRBD1 as D (5 bases). The germline V gene has CDR1 SGHRS and CDR2 YFSETQ. CDR3 length: 15 residues. V lost 0 bases, J lost 0 bases, and 9 bases lay in between.

This rearrangement joins TRBV7-2 to TRBJ2-1; possibly TRBD1 for D (6 bases). The V gene lost 5 bases and the J gene lost 5 bases, with 16 bases spanning the gap. CDR1 is SGHTA and CDR2 is FQGNSA in the germline V gene. The CDR3 loop spans 15 amino acids. The chain's CDR3 is CASSRGWGRDNEQFF. CDR3 nucleotides: TGTGCCAGCAGCAGGGGGTGGGGACGGGACAATGAGCAGTTCTTC. The full variable domain, its missing parts supplied by reference TRBV7-2 and TRBJ2-1, is GAGVSQSPSNKVTEKGKDVELRCDPISGHTALYWYRQSLGQGLEFLIYFQGNSAPDKSGLPSDRFSAERTGGSVSTLTIQRTQQEDSAVYLCASSRGWGRDNEQFFGPGTRLTVL.

This clonotype was recorded many times. The rearrangement joins TRBV12-3 or TRBV12-4 to TRBJ1-2, with 7 positions matching TRBD1. The ends lost 5 bases at V and 8 bases at J; junction bases unmatched: 8. CDR3 length: 13 residues. The chain's CDR3 is CASSPDRELGYTF. In DNA form, the CDR3 reads TGTGCCAGCAGTCCCGACAGGGAATTAGGCTACACCTTC.

This clonotype was seen just once. The rearrangement links TRBV20-1 to TRBJ2-7; 13 nucleotides agree with TRBD2. With V trimmed by 1 base and J by 3 bases, 12 bases remained unmatched. The length of the CDR3 is 18 residues. Germline CDR1 is DFQATT and CDR2 is SNEGSKA (reference sequence). The CDR3 DNA follows: TGCAGTGCTAGAGGGGAGACTAGCGGGAGGAGATGGCGCTACGAGCAGTACTTC. It translates to CSARGETSGRRWRYEQYF.

This clonotype was observed many times. The chain uses TRBV5-8 and TRBJ1-2; 8 nucleotides match TRBD1. Germline CDR1 SGHTS, CDR2 YDEGEE. With 4 bases clipped from V and 7 bases from J, the junction kept 12 bases outside the gene matches. This CDR3 is 15 amino acids long. CDR3 loop: CASSATDRGRVGYTF. The CDR3 DNA is TGTGCCAGCAGCGCGACAGACAGGGGACGGGTTGGCTACACCTTC. Based on the CDR3 plus reference TRBV5-8 and TRBJ1-2, the full variable domain is EAGVTQSPTHLIKTRGQQATLRCSPISGHTSVYWYQQALGLGLQFLLWYDEGEERNRGNFPPRFSGRQFPNYSSELNVNALELEDSALYLCASSATDRGRVGYTFGSGTRLTVV.

The J gene is TRBJ1-5, the V gene TRBV25-1; D is ambiguous. The V and J ends lost 7 bases and 1 base respectively, with 14 bases between them. The CDR3 sequence is 15 residues long. Germline V CDR1 and CDR2: MGHDK, SYGVNS. The CDR3 nucleotides read TGTGCCAGCACCCCCCGTGGGGTGAGCAATCAGCCCCAGCATTTT. Its translation: CASTPRGVSNQPQHF.

The chain uses TRBV6-1 and TRBJ1-1, with 8 bases that match TRBD1. The CDR3 has 14 amino acids. Trimming cost V 8 bases and J 0 bases; bases outside gene matches: 5. Germline CDR1 MNHNS, CDR2 SASEGT. In nucleotides, the CDR3 is TGTGCCAGCGGGGACAGGCGGATGAACACTGAAGCTTTCTTT. It is translated as CASGDRRMNTEAFF.

There are many counts of this clonotype. Here the CDR3 DNA reads TGTGCCAGCAGCTTAGATTTTAGCGGGAGGGCCCGGAATGAGCAGTTCTTC. Its protein product is CASSLDFSGRARNEQFF. The genes are TRBV11-3 and TRBJ2-1; 11 bases match TRBD2. Per germline, CDR1 SGHNT and CDR2 YENEEA. The CDR3 spans 17 residues. The V and J ends lost 0 bases and 7 bases, in that order; junction bases with no gene match: 8.

This clonotype has a handful of counts. The chain employs TRBV20-1 and TRBJ2-1; 9 bases are shared with TRBD2. The CDR3 length is 15 residues. Germline CDR1 is DFQATT and CDR2 is SNEGSKA (reference sequence). V shed 2 bases and J 9 bases; nucleotides not matched to a gene: 11. The CDR3 DNA reads TGCAGTGCTAGACTAGCGGGAATACTAGGGGGTGAGCAGTTCTTC. Its translation is CSARLAGILGGEQFF.

J is TRBJ2-1 and V is TRBV20-1, with TRBD1 as a possible D gene (6 bases). The germline V gene encodes CDR1 DFQATT and CDR2 SNEGSKA (reference sequence). This CDR3 has 15 residues. Deletions cut 0 bases from V and 4 bases from J, with 13 bases between. The CDR3 spells CSARDVGQSYNEQFF. Here the CDR3 DNA reads TGCAGTGCTAGAGATGTCGGACAGTCTTACAATGAGCAGTTCTTC.

The rearrangement links TRBV6-1 to TRBJ2-2, with D perhaps matching TRBD2 (7 bases). Trimming stripped 6 bases from V and 6 bases from J, with 23 bases between. Germline CDR1 is MNHNS and CDR2 is SASEGT. This CDR3 is 17 amino acids long. The CDR3 spells CASRPTSRGGGAGELFF. In nucleotides, the CDR3 is TGTGCCAGCAGGCCGACTAGTAGGGGGGGGGGGGCCGGGGAGCTGTTTTTT.

The gene calls are TRBV12-3 or TRBV12-4 and TRBJ1-2, with D possibly TRBD1 on 5 matching bases. The CDR3 runs 14 residues. V dropped 8 bases and J dropped 2 bases, with 15 bases sitting between them. CDR3 protein: CASSPGGRNYGYTF. The DNA of the CDR3 is TGTGCCAGCTCCCCGGGGGGACGGAACTATGGCTACACCTTC.

This clonotype has ten or more counts. This rearrangement joins TRBV11-3 to TRBJ2-1, with a tentative D call TRBD1 (6 bases). The ends were cut back, 5 bases at V and 1 base at J, with 18 bases in the middle. In germline, CDR1 is SGHNT, CDR2 YENEEA. This CDR3 is built from 17 residues. The CDR3 protein is CASSPTRDTTSYNEQFF. CDR3 in DNA: TGTGCCAGCAGCCCGACCCGGGACACTACTTCCTACAATGAGCAGTTCTTC.

The chain combines TRBV6-1 with TRBJ1-5; D is undetermined. CDR1 is MNHNS, CDR2 SASEGT, per germline. V was pared by 7 bases and J by 9 bases, with 19 bases between. The CDR3 runs 14 residues. The CDR3 spells CASKKMTGNWPQHF. In nucleotides, the CDR3 is TGTGCCAGCAAAAAGATGACCGGGAACTGGCCCCAGCATTTT.

This clonotype was detected ten times or more. The rearrangement joins TRBV4-1 to TRBJ1-1, with D uncertain. Germline values: CDR1 MGHRA, CDR2 YSYEKL. CDR3 length equals 14 residues. Between the trimmed V and J ends, which lost 1 base and 7 bases, there was a span of 13 bases. CDR3 protein: CASSQVGSWGEAFF. As DNA, the CDR3 is TGCGCCAGCAGCCAAGTCGGATCGTGGGGTGAAGCTTTCTTT.